The 7 T cell receptor beta chains listed next were all sequenced from one sample in a study of blood T cells in healthy people across ages. The authors ran a second PCR of roughly 6 to 11 cycles using a sample-barcoded 5' primer and a J-beta primer mix. Each CDR3 protein is one row after TCRdb ran MiXCR on the 5' RACE reads. The table records 950,000 to 1,200,000 distinct CDR3 sequences, 30% to 40% of them present only once. What was sequenced was blood. The receptors originated from a man aged 18 to 30 in good health.

This clonotype was counted between two and nine times. The chain is built from TRBV5-1 and TRBJ2-3, with 7 positions matching TRBD2. The V gene end was trimmed by 0 bases and the J gene end by 6 bases; junction bases not matched to a gene: 10. Germline-derived CDR1 and CDR2 are SGHRS and YFSETQ. The CDR3 is 16 residues long. CDR3 amino acids: CASSLAGGGKADTQYF. The CDR3 bases are TGCGCCAGCAGCTTGGCTGGGGGGGGAAAAGCTGATACGCAGTATTTT.

The rearrangement uses TRBV27 and TRBJ2-3, with 14 positions matching TRBD2. In germline, CDR1 is MNHEY, CDR2 SMNVEV (reference sequence). The CDR3 runs 17 residues. V was clipped by 2 bases and J by 6 bases; unmatched bases: 7. The CDR3 bases are TGTGCCAGCAGTTTAATAACGACTAGCGGGGGGGCGGATACGCAGTATTTT. It yields the protein CASSLITTSGGADTQYF.

Worth noting for this clonotype: A clone one base away is much larger, so this may be a read error. V gene TRBV29-1 combines with J gene TRBJ2-3, with no clear D. Germline CDR1 is SQVTM and CDR2 is ANQGSEA. Trimming removed 7 bases at V and 7 bases at J, with 9 bases between. This CDR3 contains 10 residues. CDR3 sequence: CSAGDNTQYF. The CDR3 DNA reads TGCAGCGCTGGCGACAATACGCAGTATTTT.

The chain combines TRBV29-1 with TRBJ1-1, with D possibly TRBD1 on 6 matching bases. The V gene lost 5 bases and the J gene lost 1 base, with 11 bases spanning the gap. The germline gives CDR1 SQVTM, CDR2 ANQGSEA. This CDR3 is built from 13 residues. This chain's CDR3 is CSVYQGSNTEAFF. The CDR3 DNA is TGCAGCGTTTACCAGGGGTCGAACACTGAAGCTTTCTTT.

The chain uses TRBV20-1 and TRBJ1-1; the D gene is possibly TRBD1 (5 bases). The CDR3 is made up of 15 amino acids. CDR1 is DFQATT and CDR2 is SNEGSKA in the germline V gene (reference sequence). V was shortened by 1 base and J by 1 base, with 13 bases between the two germline ends. CDR3 loop: CSARAPGWGNTEAFF. The CDR3 DNA is TGCAGTGCTAGAGCCCCAGGGTGGGGGAACACTGAAGCTTTCTTT.

This clonotype was found a few times. This chain uses TRBV4-3 with TRBJ1-2; 9 bases are a match to TRBD1. V gave up 5 bases and J gave up 5 bases; unmatched junction bases: 15. The germline V gene encodes CDR1 LGHNA and CDR2 YSLEER. This CDR3 comprises 17 residues. The CDR3, as DNA: TGCGCCAGCAGCTCTCCGGGACAGGGCATTTTGAGTTATGGCTACACCTTC. Residues: CASSSPGQGILSYGYTF.

The V and J genes are TRBV29-1 and TRBJ2-4; D is undetermined. Germline loops: CDR1 SQVTM, CDR2 ANQGSEA. V was trimmed by 6 bases and J by 5 bases, leaving 8 bases between them. The CDR3 length is 11 residues. The CDR3 DNA sequence: TGCAGCGTCGGACGGGAAAACATTCAGTACTTC. Translating gives CSVGRENIQYF. The full variable domain, in which reference TRBV29-1 and TRBJ2-4 provide the parts outside the CDR3, is SAVISQKPSRDICQRGTSLTIQCQVDSQVTMMFWYRQQPGQSLTLIATANQGSEATYESGFVIDKFPISRPNLTFSTLTVSNMSPEDSSIYLCSVGRENIQYFGAGTRLSVL.